Below, 5 T cell receptor beta chains from the same sample are listed, as sequenced in a study of blood T cells in healthy people across ages. A second PCR, run for roughly 7 to 11 cycles, used a sample-barcoded 5' primer plus a J-beta primer mix. TCRdb independently ran MiXCR on the 5' RACE reads; one entry per CDR3 protein. The table has 700,000 to 800,000 distinct CDR3 sequences, 40% to 45% seen once. Sequenced input: blood. Receptors originate from a woman in her sixties in good health.

For this clonotype: A read error is possible here, since a much larger clone lies one base away. The chain has TRBV20-1 and TRBJ1-1, with 10 bases aligning to TRBD1. The J segment lost 10 bases and the V segment lost 4 bases, leaving 12 bases of the junction unmatched. The CDR3 contains 14 residues. CDR1 is DFQATT and CDR2 is SNEGSKA in the germline V gene (reference sequence). The CDR3 here is CSAKTGTGVWGAFF. For the CDR3, the DNA is TGCAGTGCTAAAACCGGGACAGGGGTTTGGGGAGCTTTCTTT.

This clonotype was detected only a few times. The chain links TRBV28 to TRBJ2-5, with 11 bases identical to TRBD1. The J call may not be correct, given that the DNA end is closer to TRBJ2-7. This CDR3 has 14 residues. The germline V gene encodes CDR1 MDHEN and CDR2 SYDVKM. The CDR3 region has the DNA TGTGCCAGCAGTTCCGGGACAGGGGGAGGCGAGCAGTACTTC. This encodes CASSSGTGGGEQYF.

This clonotype was seen only a few times. The V and J genes are TRBV9 and TRBJ2-1; no clear D gene. The CDR3 is 14 residues long. The V end lost 0 bases, the J end lost 1 base, and 5 bases lay between the germline ends. Germline V gene sequence: CDR1 SGDLS, CDR2 YYNGEE. The CDR3 nucleotides are TGTGCCAGCAGCGTAGGGGATTCCTACAATGAGCAGTTCTTC. This codes for CASSVGDSYNEQFF.

This clonotype occurred a few times. The chain links TRBV7-8 to TRBJ2-7, with TRBD2 identical over 7 bases. Germline assignment: CDR1 SGHVS and CDR2 FQNEAQ. Unmatched junction bases numbered 6, after V lost 4 bases and J lost 3 bases. The CDR3 covers 14 residues. The CDR3 bases are TGTGCCAGCAGCTACAGAGGCGGGAGCTACGAGCAGTACTTC. Translation: CASSYRGGSYEQYF.

This clonotype showed up just a few times. This chain uses TRBV18 with TRBJ2-7, with 7 nucleotides matching TRBD2. The CDR3 totals 15 residues. Trimming at V came to 0 bases and at J to 2 bases, leaving 4 bases not matched to a gene. CDR1 and CDR2 (germline): KGHSH, LQKENI. The DNA for the CDR3 is TGTGCCAGCTCACCACCTAGCGGGCTGACCTACGAGCAGTACTTC. Encoded protein: CASSPPSGLTYEQYF.